The source of this T cell receptor (beta chain) is a study of cytomegalovirus exposure and HLA in healthy donors. Trimming took 6 bases from V and 3 from J, leaving 11 bases between them. The CDR3 totals 13 residues. CDR1 SGHTA and CDR2 FQGNSA come from the germline V gene. Clones were read by immunoSEQ multiplex PCR, and TCRdb kept only the in-frame ones, dropping some. The sample holds 190,000 or so clones, approximately 84% seen once. The J gene is TRBJ2-5, the V gene TRBV7-2; no clear D gene. The sequence came from a woman between 18 and 29 years old in good health and CMV-seropositive. Sample: PBMCs. The DNA of the CDR3 is TGTGCCAGCAGGCCGACACAAGAAGAGACCCAGTACTTC. Amino acids: CASRPTQEETQYF.